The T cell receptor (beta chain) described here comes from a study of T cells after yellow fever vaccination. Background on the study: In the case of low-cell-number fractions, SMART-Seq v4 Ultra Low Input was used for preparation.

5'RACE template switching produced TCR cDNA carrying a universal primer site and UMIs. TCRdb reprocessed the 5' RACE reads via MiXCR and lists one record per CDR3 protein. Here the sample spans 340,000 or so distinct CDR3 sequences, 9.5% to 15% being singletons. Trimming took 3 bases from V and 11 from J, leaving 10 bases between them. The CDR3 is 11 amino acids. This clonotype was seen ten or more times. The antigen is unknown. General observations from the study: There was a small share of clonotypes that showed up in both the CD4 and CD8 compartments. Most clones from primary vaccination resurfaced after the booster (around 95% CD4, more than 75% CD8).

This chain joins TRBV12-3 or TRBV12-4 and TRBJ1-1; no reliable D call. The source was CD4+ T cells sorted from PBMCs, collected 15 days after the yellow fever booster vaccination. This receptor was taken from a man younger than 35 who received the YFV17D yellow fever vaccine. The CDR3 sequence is CASSLAAGAFF. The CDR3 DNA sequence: TGTGCCAGCAGTTTGGCGGCCGGGGCTTTCTTT.